The 25 T cell receptor beta chains listed next were all sequenced from one sample in a study of cytomegalovirus exposure and HLA in healthy donors. The PCR had 60 Vbeta and 13 Jbeta primers. Repertoires were generated with immunoSEQ multiplex PCR, while TCRdb's copy carries only in-frame clones and drops some. The profile covers about 200,000 clones, with around 75% appearing a single time and approximately 0.39% taken by the ten largest. The sample taken for sequencing was PBMCs. These receptors were taken from a male donor in good health and CMV-seropositive.

This clone was observed a few times. V and J are TRBV5-1 and TRBJ2-2; D is possibly TRBD2 (5 bases). Germline assignment: CDR1 SGHRS and CDR2 YFSETQ. V lost 4 bases to trimming and J lost 6 bases, with 10 bases between them. CDR3 length: 13 amino acids. In DNA, the CDR3 is TGCGCCAGCAGCCCGGGGTTCGCCGGGGAGCTGTTTTTT. Protein: CASSPGFAGELFF.

This clone turned up a few times. This rearrangement joins TRBV11-1 to TRBJ1-4, with D unclear. With 5 bases removed from V and 6 bases from J, the gap between germline ends came to 13 bases. CDR3 size: 14 residues. The germline gives CDR1 SGHAT, CDR2 FQDESV (reference sequence). CDR3 sequence (DNA): TGTGCCAGCAGCCTCGAAGGAGGAGATGAAAAACTGTTTTTT. Amino acid sequence: CASSLEGGDEKLFF.

The CDR3 sequence is CASRRSGADYGYTF. The CDR3 DNA reads as TGTGCCAGCAGGAGATCAGGGGCGGACTATGGCTACACCTTC. The chain links TRBV6-5 to TRBJ1-2; a possible D gene is TRBD1 (6 bases). Looked up from germline, CDR1 is MNHEY and CDR2 is SVGAGI. The germline V and J ends were trimmed by 6 bases and 3 bases, with 14 bases remaining between them. This CDR3 comprises 14 residues.

This chain joins TRBV21-1 and TRBJ2-7; no check of the table's D call, TRBD1, against the DNA was made. TRBV21-1 is described as a pseudogene. The length of the CDR3 is 14 residues. The CDR3 DNA reads as TGTGCCAGCCAAGGAGGGGACAGGCCCTACGAGCAGTACTTC. Translated: CASQGGDRPYEQYF.

The chain joins TRBV7-9 to TRBJ2-7; maybe TRBD1 (5 bases). Trimming pared 2 bases from V and 2 bases from J, leaving 13 bases between. In germline, CDR1 is SEHNR, CDR2 FQNEAQ (reference sequence). CDR3 size: 15 residues. This CDR3 is CASSLRSLGPYEQYF. The DNA for the CDR3 is TGTGCCAGCAGCTTAAGGTCCCTGGGGCCCTACGAGCAGTACTTC.

This clone was counted only a few times. This sequence joins TRBV25-1 and TRBJ2-1, with 9 bases aligning to TRBD2. Germline values: CDR1 MGHDK, CDR2 SYGVNS. The CDR3 loop spans 18 amino acids. V trimming: 4 bases; J trimming: 7 bases; junction bases outside the gene matches: 17. This chain's CDR3 is CASSGLGLSGSFRNEQFF. CDR3 nucleotide sequence: TGTGCCAGCAGTGGGCTCGGCCTTAGCGGGAGTTTTAGGAATGAGCAGTTCTTC. Complete variable domain (other parts from reference TRBV25-1 and TRBJ2-1): EADIYQTPRYLVIGTGKKITLECSQTMGHDKMYWYQQDPGMELHLIHYSYGVNSTEKGDLSSESTVSRIRTEHFPLTLESARPSHTSQYLCASSGLGLSGSFRNEQFFGPGTRLTVL.

The gene calls are TRBV6-6 and TRBJ2-2; 7 bases align to TRBD2. The ends lost 6 bases at V and 6 bases at J; junction bases unmatched: 4. The germline V gene has CDR1 MNHNY and CDR2 SVGAGI (reference sequence). The length of the CDR3 is 13 residues. CDR3 in DNA: TGTGCCAGCAGCGGGGGGTTCGCCGGGGAGCTGTTTTTT. As protein: CASSGGFAGELFF.

The genes are TRBV5-1 and TRBJ1-2, with 7 bases fitting TRBD1. Germline-derived CDR1 and CDR2 are SGHRS and YFSETQ. V was clipped by 4 bases and J by 8 bases; unmatched bases: 8. The CDR3 is 13 amino acids. As DNA, the CDR3 is TGCGCCAGCAGCGACCGACAGGGATTAGGCTACACCTTC. Protein sequence: CASSDRQGLGYTF.

The V call is TRBV7-6, the J call TRBJ2-7; 9 positions match TRBD2. The CDR3 contains 15 residues. V lost 4 bases to trimming and J lost 2 bases; unmatched junction nucleotides: 6. CDR1 is SGHVS, CDR2 FNYEAQ, per germline. CDR3 loop: CASSSTAGGPYEQYF. In nucleotides, the CDR3 is TGTGCCAGCAGCTCCACAGCGGGAGGTCCCTACGAGCAGTACTTC.

For this clone: At the DNA level, this CDR3 is encoded by other sequences in the same sample as well. The chain is built from TRBV19 and TRBJ2-7; 9 nucleotides align to TRBD2. The germline gives CDR1 LNHDA, CDR2 SQIVND (reference sequence). The length of the CDR3 is 18 residues. With V trimmed by 5 bases and J by 4 bases, 18 bases remained unmatched. The CDR3 loop is CASSASSPFSGGLYEQYF. The CDR3 DNA sequence: TGTGCCAGTAGTGCCAGCAGCCCCTTTAGCGGGGGATTATACGAGCAGTACTTC. The full variable domain, rest sourced from reference TRBV19 and TRBJ2-7, is DGGITQSPKYLFRKEGQNVTLSCEQNLNHDAMYWYRQDPGQGLRLIYYSQIVNDFQKGDIAEGYSVSREKKESFPLTVTSAQKNPTAFYLCASSASSPFSGGLYEQYFGPGTRLTVT.

The chain carries TRBV11-2 and TRBJ2-3; 8 bases agree with TRBD1. The CDR3 totals 16 residues. The germline V gene encodes CDR1 SGHAT and CDR2 FQNNGV. The ends lost 1 base at V and 1 base at J; junction bases unmatched: 4. This CDR3 reads CASSLVSGQGTDTQYF. The CDR3 coding sequence is TGTGCCAGCAGCTTAGTTTCGGGACAGGGCACAGATACGCAGTATTTT.

The rearrangement joins TRBV7-2 to TRBJ1-2; 11 nucleotides match TRBD1. V dropped 1 base and J dropped 7; count of bases not matched to a gene: 5. Per the germline V gene, CDR1 is SGHTA and CDR2 is FQGNSA. This CDR3 spans 15 amino acids. The CDR3 reads CASSLEGGTGGGYTF. CDR3 DNA: TGTGCCAGCAGCTTAGAGGGAGGGACAGGGGGTGGCTACACCTTC.

This clone has a single count. This chain links TRBV10-3 with TRBJ1-5, with 7 bases that match TRBD1. V shed 0 bases and J 4 bases; nucleotides not matched to a gene: 3. This CDR3 is built from 15 residues. Germline CDR1 reads ENHRY; CDR2 reads SYGVKD. The CDR3 protein is CAISESGTANQPQHF. CDR3 bases: TGTGCCATCAGTGAGTCCGGGACAGCTAATCAGCCCCAGCATTTT.

This rearrangement joins TRBV6-1 to TRBJ2-3; the D gene is possibly TRBD2 (5 bases). The CDR3 runs to 11 residues. Trimming removed 5 bases from V and 6 bases from J, with 6 bases in between. The V gene's germline CDR1 is MNHNS and CDR2 SASEGT. CDR3 in amino acids: CASSRRDTQYF. As DNA, the CDR3 is TGTGCCAGCAGTAGGAGGGATACGCAGTATTTT.

This sequence joins TRBV5-1 and TRBJ1-5; 10 nucleotides align to TRBD1. The length of the CDR3 is 16 residues. Germline V CDR1 and CDR2: SGHRS, YFSETQ. Trimming cost V 4 bases and J 4 bases; bases outside gene matches: 8. Written as DNA, the CDR3 is TGCGCCAGCAGCCCCGGGACAGGGGTTTTTAATCAGCCCCAGCATTTT. Translated: CASSPGTGVFNQPQHF. Full variable domain (missing parts from reference TRBV5-1 and TRBJ1-5): KAGVTQTPRYLIKTRGQQVTLSCSPISGHRSVSWYQQTPGQGLQFLFEYFSETQRNKGNFPGRFSGRQFSNSRSEMNVSTLELGDSALYLCASSPGTGVFNQPQHFGDGTRLSIL.

The rearrangement links TRBV5-4 to TRBJ2-7; D may be TRBD1 (6 bases). The V gene's germline CDR1 is SGHNT and CDR2 YYREEE (reference sequence). V was shortened by 3 bases and J by 2 bases, with 12 bases between the two germline ends. This CDR3 contains 14 residues. CDR3 protein: CASSSSGVPYEQYF. The CDR3 DNA sequence: TGTGCCAGCAGCTCGTCAGGGGTGCCCTACGAGCAGTACTTC.

J is TRBJ2-3 and V is TRBV10-2; D perhaps matches TRBD2 (6 bases). Per the germline V gene, CDR1 is WSHSY and CDR2 is SAAADI. CDR3 size: 14 residues. V was clipped by 10 bases and J by 0 bases, with 14 bases between them. The CDR3 sequence: CATRGMGSTDTQYF. The CDR3 DNA reads TGCGCCACACGGGGGATGGGTAGCACAGATACGCAGTATTTT.

The V call is TRBV7-8, the J call TRBJ1-4; D is uncertain. The CDR3 spans 16 residues. The V end was cut by 0 bases, the J end by 7 bases, with 15 bases between. Per the germline V gene, CDR1 is SGHVS and CDR2 is FQNEAQ. The CDR3 loop is CASSLARVGSGEKLFF. The CDR3 DNA is TGTGCCAGCAGCTTAGCGCGGGTGGGGAGTGGTGAAAAACTGTTTTTT.

The CDR3 coding sequence is TGCGCCAGCAGTCTAGGCGGGGGGGCACGGGAGACCCAGTACTTC. Residues: CASSLGGGARETQYF. The rearrangement joins TRBV5-1 to TRBJ2-5; 9 bases map to TRBD2. Looked up from germline, CDR1 is SGHRS and CDR2 is YFSETQ. V was clipped by 5 bases and J by 5 bases; unmatched bases: 10. The CDR3 extends over 15 amino acids.

J is TRBJ1-4 and V is TRBV6-5, with D unresolved. Per germline, CDR1 MNHEY and CDR2 SVGAGI. The CDR3 loop spans 12 amino acids. The V end was cut by 5 bases, the J end by 8 bases, with 9 bases between. The CDR3 nucleotides are TGTGCCAGCAGTCGTCCGGGGGAAAAACTGTTTTTT. Translated, it gives CASSRPGEKLFF.

This clone is a singleton in its sample. The J gene is TRBJ2-2, the V gene TRBV5-4, with D possibly being TRBD1 (5 bases). Germline-derived CDR1 and CDR2 are SGHNT and YYREEE (reference sequence). The CDR3 consists of 15 residues. The ends were cut back, 0 bases at V and 2 bases at J, with 8 bases in the middle. CDR3 sequence (DNA): TGTGCCAGCAGCTTGGGACAGTCCAACACCGGGGAGCTGTTTTTT. As protein: CASSLGQSNTGELFF.

CDR3 coding DNA: TGTGCCAGTAGCCCGCCGGGACAGGGAGCTTTCTTT. Its translation: CASSPPGQGAFF. V is TRBV19 and J is TRBJ1-1; 9 nucleotides match TRBD1. CDR1 and CDR2 from the germline V gene are LNHDA and SQIVND (reference sequence). The CDR3 totals 12 residues. V was clipped by 6 bases and J by 10 bases; unmatched bases: 6.

CDR3 DNA sequence: TGTGCCAGCTCTCGTCAGGGGGAAGCCACCATATATTTT. This sequence encodes CASSRQGEATIYF. The chain employs TRBV18 and TRBJ1-3; 7 bases align to TRBD1. The CDR3 totals 13 residues. Germline V gene lookup returns CDR1 KGHSH and CDR2 LQKENI. V was pared by 6 bases and J by 9 bases, with 8 bases of the junction left unmatched.

The J gene is TRBJ2-5, the V gene TRBV19, with 10 bases fitting TRBD2. After removal of 10 bases from V and 3 bases from J, the junction contained 11 bases not matched to a gene. Looked up from germline, CDR1 is LNHDA and CDR2 is SQIVND (reference sequence). CDR3 length: 15 residues. As DNA, the CDR3 is TGTGCCATGGGGGGGGCCGGACTAGCGGAAGAGACCCAGTACTTC. The encoded protein is CAMGGAGLAEETQYF.

The rearrangement joins TRBV7-8 to TRBJ2-2; D is ambiguous. CDR1 is SGHVS and CDR2 is FQNEAQ in the germline V gene. The germline V and J ends were trimmed by 4 bases and 3 bases, with 12 bases remaining between them. This CDR3 is built from 15 residues. CDR3: CASSSWLLDTGELFF. The CDR3 DNA sequence: TGTGCCAGCAGCTCCTGGCTGTTGGACACCGGGGAGCTGTTTTTT.